This TCR beta chain is drawn from a study of regulatory T cells in long-lasting Graves disease. There are 14 residues in the CDR3. V was shortened by 5 bases and J by 0 bases, with 7 bases between the two germline ends. Germline V gene lookup returns CDR1 LNHDA and CDR2 SQIVND (reference sequence). Findings and caveats of the study: When disease was persistent, TRBV28, TRBJ1-2 and TRBJ2-5 were the favored segments. Because few samples were included, accuracy may have been lower.

Concerning this clonotype: Its antigen is undetermined.

Relying on iRepertoire HTBI primers and Arm-PCR of CDR3 regions, the team built TCR beta libraries. TCRdb passed the multiplex PCR reads through MiXCR, listing each CDR3 protein once. The sample carries some 420,000 distinct CDR3 sequences, 20% to 25% recorded once. This sample's time point: persistent/refractory GD, antithyroid drugs over 5 years with positive TRAb. TCR sequences were obtained from RNA taken from PBMCs. The sequence derives from a female donor with Graves disease. This specimen consisted of peripheral blood mononuclear cells (PBMCs), obtained when the disease was refractory, from a patient treated with antithyroid drugs. The chain couples TRBV19 to TRBJ2-2; D not resolved. DNA of the CDR3: TGTGCCAGTAGTTCATCTACGAACACCGGGGAGCTGTTTTTT. Translation gives CASSSSTNTGELFF.